This TCR beta chain is from a study of T cells in narcolepsy (dated by TCRdb to the late 2010s). Notes on the research overall: Patients with narcolepsy type 1 or type 2 (NT1, NT2) were enrolled in the study together with healthy control donors. Autoreactive T cells targeting hypocretin neuron self-antigens (hypocretin, TRIB2) were sought in narcolepsy patients, and TCR Vbeta sequencing was used to track clonotypes in blood and CSF. What the research found in general, with its limitations: Autoreactive clonotypes were reported to be detected serially in the blood of the same patients and of different patients, but not in the blood of healthy controls. Plots comparing CSF and blood CD4+ T cell clonotypes from the same patient highlighted HCRT-specific and TRIB2-specific autoreactive clonotypes. Patients and controls had comparable numbers of sequenced blood memory CD4+ clonotypes, averaging about 40,000 and 30,000, respectively. Some blood memory CD4+ repertoires from patients and controls contained no sequences matching autoreactive T cell clones.

Notes on this clone: Its specific antigen is unknown. Qualities for individual bases were not recorded, and no much larger clone is one base off.

The CDR3 covers 15 residues, taking in both the cysteine and the phenylalanine. The retained sequence is limited to the CDR3, 45 bases, with the frame set at the first base. From a lookup of the germline V gene, CDR1 and CDR2 are MNHEY and SVGAGI. Clipping removes 5 bases from V and 4 bases from J, with 7 as the unmatched junction base count. The library was prepared using the immunoSEQ multiplex PCR assay. TCRdb mirrors the immuneACCESS table, restricted to in-frame sequences. Some clones are absent from its copies; in checked studies, under half trace to an unresolved V gene, and the reason for the others is unknown. The sample table contains 20,000 to 25,000 clones; only one count was recorded for about 83% of them. The ten largest clones take up approximately 1.2% of the sample. For TCR Vbeta sequencing, memory CD4+ T cells were sorted ex vivo from the peripheral blood of both healthy controls and narcolepsy patients.

The rearranged chain carries TRBV6-5 and TRBJ2-1; TRBD2 agrees with 8 junctional bases. The material sequenced was CD45RA- memory CD4+ T cells from PBMCs. The cell subset or site label corresponds to: memory T cells sorted ex vivo from peripheral blood. This TCR derives from a human donor with narcolepsy. This receptor carries the CDR3 CASSPGGAGYNEQFF. The bases are TGTGCCAGCAGTCCCGGGGGGGCGGGTTACAATGAGCAGTTCTTC.